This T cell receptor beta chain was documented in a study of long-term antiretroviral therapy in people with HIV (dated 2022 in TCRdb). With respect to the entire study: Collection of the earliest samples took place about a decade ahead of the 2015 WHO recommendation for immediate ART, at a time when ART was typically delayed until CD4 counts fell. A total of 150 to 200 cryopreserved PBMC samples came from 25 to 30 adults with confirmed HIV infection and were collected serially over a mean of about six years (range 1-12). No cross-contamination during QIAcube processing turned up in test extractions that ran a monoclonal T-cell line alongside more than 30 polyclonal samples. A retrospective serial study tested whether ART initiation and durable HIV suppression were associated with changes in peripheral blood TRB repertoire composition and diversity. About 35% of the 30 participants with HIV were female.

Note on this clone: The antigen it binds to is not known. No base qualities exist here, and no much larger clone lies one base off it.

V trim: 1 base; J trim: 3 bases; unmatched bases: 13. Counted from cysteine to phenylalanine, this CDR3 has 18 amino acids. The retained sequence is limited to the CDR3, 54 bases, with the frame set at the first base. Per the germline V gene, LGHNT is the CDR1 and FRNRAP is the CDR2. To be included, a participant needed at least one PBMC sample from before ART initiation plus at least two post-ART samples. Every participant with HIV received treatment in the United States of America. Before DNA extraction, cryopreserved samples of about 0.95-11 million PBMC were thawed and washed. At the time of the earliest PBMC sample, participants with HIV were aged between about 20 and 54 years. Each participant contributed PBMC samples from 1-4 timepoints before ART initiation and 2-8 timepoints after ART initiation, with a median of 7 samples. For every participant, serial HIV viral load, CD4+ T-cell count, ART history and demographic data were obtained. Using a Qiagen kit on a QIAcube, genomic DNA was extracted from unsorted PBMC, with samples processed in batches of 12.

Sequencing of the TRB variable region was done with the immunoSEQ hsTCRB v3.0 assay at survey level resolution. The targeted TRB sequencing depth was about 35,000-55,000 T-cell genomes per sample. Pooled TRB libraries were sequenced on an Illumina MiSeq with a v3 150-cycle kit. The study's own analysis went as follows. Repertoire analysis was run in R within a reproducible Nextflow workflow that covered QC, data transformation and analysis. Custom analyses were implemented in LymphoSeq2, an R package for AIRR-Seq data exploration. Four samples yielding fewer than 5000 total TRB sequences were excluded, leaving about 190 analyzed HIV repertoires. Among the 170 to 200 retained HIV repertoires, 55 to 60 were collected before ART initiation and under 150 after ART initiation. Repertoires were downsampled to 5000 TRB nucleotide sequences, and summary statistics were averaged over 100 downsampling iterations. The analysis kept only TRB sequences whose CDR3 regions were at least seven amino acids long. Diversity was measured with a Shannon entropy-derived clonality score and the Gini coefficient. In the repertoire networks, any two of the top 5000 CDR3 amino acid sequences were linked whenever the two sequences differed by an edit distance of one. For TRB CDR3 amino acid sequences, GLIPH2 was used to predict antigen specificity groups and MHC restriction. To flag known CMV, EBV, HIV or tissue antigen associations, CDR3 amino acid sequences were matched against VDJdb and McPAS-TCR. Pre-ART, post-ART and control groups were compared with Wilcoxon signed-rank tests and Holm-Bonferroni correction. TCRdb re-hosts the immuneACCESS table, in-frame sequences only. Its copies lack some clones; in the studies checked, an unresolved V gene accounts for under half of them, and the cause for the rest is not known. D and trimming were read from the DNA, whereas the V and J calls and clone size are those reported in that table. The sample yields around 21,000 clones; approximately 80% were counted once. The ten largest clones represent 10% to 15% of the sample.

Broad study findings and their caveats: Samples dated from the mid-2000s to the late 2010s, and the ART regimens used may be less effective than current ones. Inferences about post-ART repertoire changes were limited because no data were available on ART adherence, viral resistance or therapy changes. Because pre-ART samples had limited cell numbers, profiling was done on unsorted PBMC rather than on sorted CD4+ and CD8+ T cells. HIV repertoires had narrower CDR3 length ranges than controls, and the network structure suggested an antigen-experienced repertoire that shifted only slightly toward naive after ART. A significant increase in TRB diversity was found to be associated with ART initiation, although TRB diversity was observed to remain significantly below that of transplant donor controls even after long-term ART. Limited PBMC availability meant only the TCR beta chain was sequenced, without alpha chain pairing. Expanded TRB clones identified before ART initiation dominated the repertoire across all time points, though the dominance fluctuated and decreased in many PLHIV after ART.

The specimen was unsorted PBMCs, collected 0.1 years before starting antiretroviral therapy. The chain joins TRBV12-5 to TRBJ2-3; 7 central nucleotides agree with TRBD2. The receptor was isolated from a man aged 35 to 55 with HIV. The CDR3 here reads CASGLGVSSGGVTDTQYF. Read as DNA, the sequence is TGTGCTAGTGGTTTGGGGGTGTCTAGCGGAGGGGTTACAGATACGCAGTATTTT. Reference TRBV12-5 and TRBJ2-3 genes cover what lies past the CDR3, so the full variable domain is DARVTQTPRHKVTEMGQEVTMRCQPILGHNTVFWYRQTMMQGLELLAYFRNRAPLDDSGMPKDRFSAEMPDATLATLKIQPSEPRDSAVYFCASGLGVSSGGVTDTQYFGPGTRLTVL.